This T cell receptor beta chain was identified in a study of radiation and T cells in renal cell carcinoma. The study, taken as a whole, reports: In blood, top tumor clones expanded by 2 weeks, shrinking by 4.

Clones were read by immunoSEQ multiplex PCR, and TCRdb kept only the in-frame ones, dropping some. The sample contains roughly 78,000 clones, roughly 80% of which appear only once. Turning to this clone: Its target is unknown.

The CDR3 spans 15 residues. The ends were cut back, 1 base at V and 7 bases at J, with 16 bases in the middle. Germline CDR1 reads SEHNR; CDR2 reads FQNEAQ (reference sequence). Regarding time point: blood 2 weeks post-SBRT. Treatment meaning: 15 Gy SBRT to primary tumor, nephrectomy 4 weeks later. This sequence originates from a man aged 55 to 69 with renal cell carcinoma. The specimen was blood, collected from a patient whose treatment included radiotherapy and nephrectomy. This chain connects TRBV7-9 to TRBJ1-2; the D gene is possibly TRBD1 (5 bases). CDR3 nucleotide sequence: TGTGCCAGCAGCTTAGAGCTGGGGGTACATTTTGGCTACACCTTC. It codes for CASSLELGVHFGYTF.